This T cell receptor beta chain was sequenced during a study of graft-versus-host responses after intestinal transplantation. On the study more broadly: Among the recipients, transplants were multivisceral, liver-intestinal, or isolated intestinal.

This clone has a single count. What it recognizes is unknown. Libraries were prepared by immunoSEQ multiplex PCR; TCRdb keeps only in-frame clonotypes and omits some of them. The table includes more than 90,000 clones, approximately 94% detected once. The V gene's germline CDR1 is SQVTM and CDR2 ANQGSEA. The CDR3 spans 12 residues. V was shortened by 4 bases and J by 4 bases, with 7 bases between the two germline ends. The V gene is TRBV29-1, the J gene TRBJ1-4; D is unresolved. This clonotype originated in a human donor who was the organ donor for an intestinal transplant. The input for sequencing was unstimulated CD4+ T cells sorted from spleen or lymph node cells, taken before transplant. DNA for the CDR3: TGCAGCGTTGGCGGCAGTAATGAAAAACTGTTTTTT. Translation: CSVGGSNEKLFF.